The TCR beta chain under discussion was sequenced for a study of shared clonotypes between healthy human individuals. Study results and caveats: An expected dependence of interdonor clonotype sharing on sequencing depth was noted.

Naivety among CD8 cells was defined by CD45RO negativity and positive CCR7 selection, thereby excluding terminally differentiated effector memory CD45RA+ cells. Free of recent acute infections or vaccinations, the donors were healthy HIV-negative adults. TCRdb keeps only in-frame clones here, not all; method: immunoSEQ multiplex PCR. The data show approximately 2,000,000 clones, about 93% seen once. To note about this clone: Its antigen is not identified.

Trimming removed 7 bases from V and 5 bases from J; junction bases left unmatched: 11. The CDR3 runs 14 residues. Germline values: CDR1 LNHDA, CDR2 SQIVND (reference sequence). The sample comprised naive CD8+ T cells from PBMCs. This receptor was identified in a man aged 18 to 30 in good health. Some clones in this sample may be carry-over from other donors' samples. The V call is TRBV19, the J call TRBJ2-7, with 7 bases lining up with TRBD1. The CDR3 DNA is TGTGCCAGTACCTCGACAGGGCTTCTTGACGAGCAGTACTTC. It codes for CASTSTGLLDEQYF. Variable domain in full (rest from reference TRBV19 and TRBJ2-7): DGGITQSPKYLFRKEGQNVTLSCEQNLNHDAMYWYRQDPGQGLRLIYYSQIVNDFQKGDIAEGYSVSREKKESFPLTVTSAQKNPTAFYLCASTSTGLLDEQYFGPGTRLTVT.